This passage covers 25 T cell receptor beta chains from one sample sequenced in a study of PD-L1 blockade in urothelial cancer. Clones were read by immunoSEQ multiplex PCR, and TCRdb kept only the in-frame ones, dropping some. The sample has around 26,000 clones; roughly 85% are singletons. Time point noted: peripheral blood 6 weeks after treatment start. The specimen was PBMCs, collected around atezolizumab (anti-PD-L1) treatment. These receptors came from a man between 65 and 85 years old with urothelial cancer.

V and J are TRBV6-5 and TRBJ2-5; a weak D match, TRBD2 (6 bases). The CDR3 runs 13 residues. CDR1 is MNHEY, CDR2 SVGAGI, per germline. The germline V and J ends were trimmed by 4 bases and 11 bases, with 17 bases remaining between them. DNA for the CDR3: TGTGCCAGCAGTTCTTTGCCCGGGGGTGGACAGTACTTC. It yields the protein CASSSLPGGGQYF.

CDR3 region: CASHVGAGGGRQPQHF. CDR3 DNA sequence: TGTGCCAGCCATGTCGGAGCAGGAGGCGGTCGTCAGCCCCAGCATTTT. The chain couples TRBV19 to TRBJ1-5, with no clear D. CDR1 and CDR2 from the germline V gene are LNHDA and SQIVND (reference sequence). The CDR3 has 16 residues. V dropped 9 bases and J dropped 6 bases, with 24 bases sitting between them.

The chain employs TRBV28 and TRBJ2-5; D is ambiguous. The CDR3 is 13 residues long. Between the trimmed V and J ends, which lost 7 bases and 1 base, there was a span of 10 bases. The germline CDR1 and CDR2 sequences are MDHEN and SYDVKM. CDR3 sequence reads: CASTRGGQETQYF. CDR3 coding DNA: TGTGCCAGCACCCGAGGCGGCCAAGAGACCCAGTACTTC.

The V call is TRBV4-3, the J call TRBJ2-1, with TRBD2 as a possible D gene (7 bases). The length of the CDR3 is 15 residues. Between the trimmed V and J ends, which lost 0 bases and 7 bases, there was a span of 13 bases. CDR1 is LGHNA and CDR2 is YSLEER in the germline V gene. DNA for the CDR3: TGCGCCAGCAGCCAAGATTGGGGGGGCACAAATGAGCAGTTCTTC. Translating gives CASSQDWGGTNEQFF.

The V call is TRBV4-3, the J call TRBJ2-3; tentatively, D is TRBD2 (5 bases). In germline, CDR1 is LGHNA, CDR2 YSLEER. The CDR3 sequence is 16 residues long. Trimming removed 0 bases from V and 1 base from J, with 11 bases in between. The CDR3 is CASSQELGGGTDTQYF. In DNA form, the CDR3 reads TGCGCCAGCAGCCAAGAACTCGGAGGTGGCACAGATACGCAGTATTTT.

The J gene is TRBJ1-1, the V gene TRBV28, with a tentative D call TRBD1 (5 bases). The germline CDR1 and CDR2 sequences are MDHEN and SYDVKM. The CDR3 contains 13 residues. Trimming took 6 bases from V and 4 from J, leaving 12 bases between them. The CDR3 here is CASRGLGVTEAFF. The DNA for the CDR3 is TGTGCCAGCAGGGGGCTAGGCGTCACTGAAGCTTTCTTT.

V and J are TRBV14 and TRBJ2-7; tentatively, D is TRBD1 (5 bases). V dropped 1 base and J dropped 4 bases, with 14 bases sitting between them. The CDR3 runs to 15 residues. Germline CDR1 SGHDN, CDR2 FVKESK. CDR3 residues: CASSQAVGHVYEQYF. In DNA form, the CDR3 reads TGTGCCAGCAGCCAAGCCGTAGGACACGTATACGAGCAGTACTTC. Complete variable domain (other parts from reference TRBV14 and TRBJ2-7): EAGVTQFPSHSVIEKGQTVTLRCDPISGHDNLYWYRRVMGKEIKFLLHFVKESKQDESGMPNNRFLAERTGGTYSTLKVQPAELEDSGVYFCASSQAVGHVYEQYFGPGTRLTVT.

This chain uses TRBV7-2 with TRBJ2-5, with TRBD1 identical over 8 bases. In germline, CDR1 is SGHTA, CDR2 FQGNSA. This CDR3 is 13 amino acids long. Trimming removed 6 bases from V and 5 bases from J; junction bases left unmatched: 5. The CDR3 coding sequence is TGTGCCAGCAGACAGGGGGTGCGGGAGACCCAGTACTTC. Residues: CASRQGVRETQYF.

The rearrangement joins TRBV5-8 to TRBJ2-2; 8 bases fit TRBD2. CDR1 and CDR2 (germline): SGHTS, YDEGEE. This CDR3 region has 16 residues. J was trimmed by 4 bases and V by 1 base; bases with no gene match: 6. The CDR3 nucleotides are TGTGCCAGCAGCTTGTACAGCGGGGGACCCACCGGGGAGCTGTTTTTT. Its translation: CASSLYSGGPTGELFF.

This clone showed up just a few times. The genes are TRBV7-9 and TRBJ1-1; tentatively, D is TRBD1 (6 bases). V lost 5 bases and J 6 bases, leaving 10 bases between the germline ends. The CDR3 contains 12 residues. Germline V gene sequence: CDR1 SEHNR, CDR2 FQNEAQ (reference sequence). The CDR3 loop is CASSPWTAEAFF. CDR3 DNA: TGTGCCAGCAGCCCCTGGACAGCTGAAGCTTTCTTT.

The chain recombines TRBV18 with TRBJ1-1; 7 positions match TRBD1. After removal of 6 bases from V and 6 bases from J, the junction contained 10 bases not matched to a gene. The V gene's germline CDR1 is KGHSH and CDR2 LQKENI. The CDR3 is made up of 14 amino acids. The CDR3 DNA is TGTGCCAGCTCGCCTCGACAGGGATCGGCTGAAGCTTTCTTT. Its protein product is CASSPRQGSAEAFF.

V gene TRBV5-4 combines with J gene TRBJ2-3; D may be TRBD2 (5 bases). Germline V lookup: CDR1 SGHNT, CDR2 YYREEE (reference sequence). The CDR3 consists of 15 residues. The V end lost 4 bases, the J end lost 0 bases, and 12 bases lay between the germline ends. The CDR3 sequence: CASSLDLASTDTQYF. The CDR3 coding sequence is TGTGCCAGCAGCCTGGACCTAGCCAGCACAGATACGCAGTATTTT.

This clone appeared a few times. CDR3 sequence reads: CASLATNEKLFF. CDR3 in DNA: TGTGCCAGCCTTGCAACTAATGAAAAACTGTTTTTT. The chain uses TRBV28 and TRBJ1-4; D not resolved. V gave up 8 bases and J gave up 0 bases, with 4 bases separating them. The CDR3 spans 12 residues. Per germline, CDR1 MDHEN and CDR2 SYDVKM. The complete variable domain, with remaining parts taken from reference TRBV28 and TRBJ1-4, reads DVKVTQSSRYLVKRTGEKVFLECVQDMDHENMFWYRQDPGLGLRLIYFSYDVKMKEKGDIPEGYSVSREKKERFSLILESASTNQTSMYLCASLATNEKLFFGSGTQLSVL.

The chain employs TRBV5-5 and TRBJ2-2, with D perhaps TRBD1 (5 bases). The CDR3 runs 13 residues. The V and J ends lost 2 bases and 6 bases respectively, with 8 bases between them. Germline V CDR1 and CDR2: SGHKS, YYEKEE (reference sequence). The CDR3 sequence is CASSLPGPGELFF. In nucleotides, the CDR3 is TGTGCCAGCAGCTTACCAGGGCCCGGGGAGCTGTTTTTT.

The chain uses TRBV10-3 and TRBJ1-1; D perhaps matches TRBD1 (5 bases). The CDR3 is 13 residues long. Trimming took off 2 bases at V and 4 bases at J, with 8 bases between the two ends. The V gene's germline CDR1 is ENHRY and CDR2 SYGVKD. CDR3 sequence: CAISEGASTEAFF. The CDR3 DNA sequence: TGTGCCATCAGTGAGGGGGCCAGCACTGAAGCTTTCTTT.

The table lists this clone with a few counts. The rearrangement uses TRBV7-9 and TRBJ1-2; 11 bases are a match to TRBD1. V gave up 5 bases and J gave up 1 base; unmatched junction bases: 12. Per the germline V gene, CDR1 is SEHNR and CDR2 is FQNEAQ (reference sequence). This CDR3 comprises 18 residues. CDR3 DNA sequence: TGTGCCAGCAGCCATCCTAGGACAGGGGGCCCGGATAACTATGGCTACACCTTC. Its protein is CASSHPRTGGPDNYGYTF.

This rearrangement joins TRBV19 to TRBJ2-1, with 10 bases that match TRBD2. This CDR3 is built from 14 residues. Looked up from germline, CDR1 is LNHDA and CDR2 is SQIVND (reference sequence). The V segment lost 1 base and the J segment 10 bases; nucleotides outside the gene matches: 4. CDR3 residues: CASSIASGSLEQFF. The CDR3 coding sequence is TGTGCCAGTAGTATAGCTAGCGGGAGTTTAGAGCAGTTCTTC.

The chain couples TRBV6-5 to TRBJ1-1; D not resolved. Trimming cost V 5 bases and J 5 bases, with 12 bases left between them. Germline V gene sequence: CDR1 MNHEY, CDR2 SVGAGI. This CDR3 contains 13 residues. CDR3 sequence reads: CASSDREETEAFF. For the CDR3, the DNA is TGTGCCAGCAGTGACCGGGAGGAGACTGAAGCTTTCTTT.

V is TRBV28 and J is TRBJ1-1; 11 bases fit TRBD1. The CDR3 runs 16 residues. The V and J ends lost 0 bases and 10 bases, in that order; junction bases with no gene match: 10. The germline V gene encodes CDR1 MDHEN and CDR2 SYDVKM. In DNA form, the CDR3 reads TGTGCCAGCAGTTTATGGGGTCGGGGGACAGGGGGTTTAGCTTTCTTT. Protein sequence: CASSLWGRGTGGLAFF.

The chain joins TRBV11-3 to TRBJ2-5; D call uncertain. This CDR3 has 16 amino acids. V lost 1 base to trimming and J lost 2 bases, with 14 bases between them. Per the germline V gene, CDR1 is SGHNT and CDR2 is YENEEA. CDR3 region: CASSLGVWAPQETQYF. The CDR3 nucleotides read TGTGCCAGCAGCTTAGGGGTCTGGGCCCCGCAAGAGACCCAGTACTTC.

V is TRBV6-5 and J is TRBJ1-2; 12 nucleotides agree with TRBD1. Germline V gene data show CDR1 as MNHEY and CDR2 as SVGAGI. The CDR3 extends over 13 amino acids. The junction had 4 bases not matched to a gene; V was cut back by 7 bases and J by 7 bases. The CDR3 DNA is TGTGCCAGCAAGGGACAGGGGGCGATTGGCTACACCTTC. Encoded protein: CASKGQGAIGYTF.

This sequence joins TRBV28 and TRBJ2-7; TRBD1 matches 7 bases. The J segment lost 4 bases and the V segment lost 7 bases, leaving 10 bases of the junction unmatched. The CDR3 consists of 14 residues. The germline V gene encodes CDR1 MDHEN and CDR2 SYDVKM. The CDR3 here is CASISGTATYEQYF. In nucleotides, the CDR3 is TGTGCCAGCATTTCTGGGACAGCGACTTACGAGCAGTACTTC.

The rearrangement joins TRBV19 to TRBJ1-5; 9 nucleotides line up with TRBD1. V lost 4 bases to trimming and J lost 2 bases; unmatched junction nucleotides: 6. Germline V gene data show CDR1 as LNHDA and CDR2 as SQIVND (reference sequence). The CDR3 extends over 16 amino acids. CDR3 protein: CASSREGQGGNQPQHF. The CDR3 coding sequence is TGTGCCAGTAGTAGAGAGGGACAGGGTGGCAATCAGCCCCAGCATTTT.

The chain has TRBV9 and TRBJ2-2, with 8 positions matching TRBD1. Trimming removed 5 bases from V and 8 bases from J; junction bases left unmatched: 11. Germline CDR1 and CDR2: SGDLS and YYNGEE. The CDR3 consists of 15 residues. The CDR3 is CASSQGATGRGELFF. The CDR3 DNA reads as TGTGCCAGCAGTCAGGGGGCGACGGGTAGAGGGGAGCTGTTTTTT. Supplemented by reference TRBV9 and TRBJ2-2, the full variable domain reads DSGVTQTPKHLITATGQRVTLRCSPRSGDLSVYWYQQSLDQGLQFLIQYYNGEERAKGNILERFSAQQFPDLHSELNLSSLELGDSALYFCASSQGATGRGELFFGEGSRLTVL.

V usage is TRBV7-8 and J usage is TRBJ2-1, with D tentatively TRBD2 (5 bases). The CDR3 runs to 17 residues. V lost 1 base and J 5 bases, leaving 18 bases between the germline ends. Germline loops: CDR1 SGHVS, CDR2 FQNEAQ. CDR3 in DNA: TGTGCCAGCAGCTTAGATACCGGTCGAGGGTTACACAATGAGCAGTTCTTC. Amino acid sequence: CASSLDTGRGLHNEQFF.